A single sample is the source of the 2 T cell receptor beta chains below, sequenced in a study of post-analysis software for immune sequencing data. Whole-study findings and limits: Elevated frequency relative to controls characterized several TRBV segments in patients, TRBV5-6, TRBV5-1 and TRBV20-1 among them.

cDNA libraries for TCR beta contained unique molecular identifiers. TCRdb reprocessed the PCR reads via MiXCR and lists one record per CDR3 protein. Seen here are more than 500,000 distinct CDR3 sequences, around 36% observed once, and the top ten hold approximately 5.4%. No cognate antigen is known for these TCRs. Specimen: blood. Receptors were obtained from a girl younger than 18 with multiple sclerosis.

This clonotype was detected a few times. The rearrangement joins TRBV7-9 to TRBJ2-5, with D maybe TRBD2 (5 bases). Germline V CDR1 and CDR2: SEHNR, FQNEAQ (reference sequence). This CDR3 is 15 amino acids long. V was trimmed by 0 bases and J by 5 bases, leaving 13 bases between them. The CDR3 coding sequence is TGTGCCAGCAGCTTAGCGCCACAGCTAGCTGAGACCCAGTACTTC. It codes for CASSLAPQLAETQYF.

This clonotype was seen a few times. The genes are TRBV7-9 and TRBJ2-5, with D hard to call. V shed 2 bases and J shed 5 bases, with 12 bases lying between them. Germline-derived CDR1 and CDR2 are SEHNR and FQNEAQ (reference sequence). The CDR3 length is 14 residues. The DNA of the CDR3 is TGTGCCAGCAGCTTAAACCCTGCGAAGGAGACCCAGTACTTC. Its protein is CASSLNPAKETQYF.